This TCR beta chain stems from a study of shared clonotypes between healthy human individuals (dated by TCRdb to about 2020). With respect to the entire study: A couple of women and a few men aged 18 to 49 years were included in the cohort. For each donor, CD4 naive and CD4 memory were each run on three plates, CD8 naive on two plates, and CD8 memory on one plate. The study deeply sequenced blood TCR repertoires of five healthy adults to estimate repertoire size and the extent of clonotype sharing between individuals. To increase sequencing depth and limit assay-specific biases, TCR repertoire library preparation and sequencing were carried out by different laboratories using diverse techniques. Leukapheresis yielded between about 0.85 and 9 billion PBMCs per donor. Beyond this particular receptor, the publication reports: Because the study included only a small number of donors, the genetic and exposure-history diversity represented was limited. Rarefaction of sorted-subset datasets indicated incomplete sequencing despite the large sequencing depth. Based on pairwise subsampling, the degree of clonotype sharing among donors was expected to be affected by sequencing depth. Compared with non-shared clonotypes, the clonotypes found in all four sorted-subset donors had higher generation probabilities. Only blood was sampled, and tissue TCR repertoires likely differ from those in blood. Sharing across a few donors was observed for 4.5% to 6.5% of naive CD4, about 4% of naive CD8, 2% to 2.5% of memory CD4, and roughly 0.43% of memory CD8 clonotypes. Larger estimated clonotype richness was generally found for naive subsets than for memory subsets.

The donors were healthy, HIV-negative adults with no recently reported acute infections or vaccinations. All donors were Caucasian adults living in Nashville, Tennessee, USA. CD4+ T cells were enriched by magnetic negative selection; naive cells were then positively selected on CD45RA, and the negative fraction formed the memory subset. Blood was collected by leukapheresis, and PBMCs were isolated by Ficoll-Histopaque density gradient centrifugation and then cryopreserved in liquid nitrogen vapor phase. Analytical flow cytometry was used to check the purity and quantity of each magnetically sorted T cell population. From each sorted fraction, genomic DNA was isolated and quantified by UV absorbance on a Nanodrop 2000c. Using the deep immunoSEQ assay, TCR CDR3 regions were amplified from genomic DNA by multiplex PCR. Genomic DNA extracted from each cell subset was distributed evenly over all wells of several immunoSEQ 96-well plates, and each plate served as one replicate. For sorted subsets, around 200 ng genomic DNA, equal to tens of thousands of T cell genomes, was loaded into each replicate PCR. The purified libraries were quantified using a Qubit 3.0 fluorometer, sized with a Bioanalyzer 2100, and then quantified again using the KAPA Library Quantification kit. Every immunoSEQ 96-well plate was sequenced on a separate single-read 150-cycle Illumina NextSeq 550 flow cell. Under the source paper's analysis protocol: Because only junctional sequences without quality scores were contained in the immunoSEQ output, filtering matching that applied to full-length reads could not be performed. Sequences were annotated with PyIR, a Python wrapper for IgBLAST v1.9, using IMGT germline references to assign V/J genes and CDR3. Reads with weak V/J assignments (E-value above 1e-6), missing CDR3, stop codons, out-of-frame junctions, or ambiguous translated residues were removed. V3J clonotypes were defined as sequences sharing the same inferred V gene, J gene, and CDR3 amino acid sequence. Percentage overlap between repertoires was calculated by dividing the number of shared unique clonotypes by the size of the smaller repertoire. Three approaches were used to assess repertoire richness: RTK rarefaction, the Chao1 estimator, and Recon v2.1 estimates of unobserved clonotypes. Generation probabilities for all TCRbeta clonotypes obtained by the gDNA method from a few donors were computed using OLGA. TCRdb took over this immuneACCESS table, retaining in-frame rearrangements with V and J assigned. Such tables are incomplete; in checked studies, under half of the missing clones stem from an unresolved V gene, and the remainder is unexplained. D and trimming were read from the DNA, whereas the V and J calls and clone size are those reported in that table. The sample includes about 1 million clones, with roughly 80% observed a single time. The top ten hold around 1.5% of the sample.

Concerning this clone itself: No antigen is known for it. It has no much larger one-base neighbor in the sample; base qualities were not kept.

V drops 0 bases and J drops 9 bases, leaving 10 bases in between. Reading the germline V gene gives CDR1 SGHRS and CDR2 YFSETQ. The CDR3 covers 13 residues, taking in both the cysteine and the phenylalanine. The kept DNA is CDR3 alone, 39 bases in frame from the first base. This TCR was sampled from a man between 18 and 29 years old in good health. The rearranged segments are TRBV5-1 and TRBJ2-1, with the D gene not confidently named. Sequencing was carried out using memory CD4+ T cells sorted from blood. Explained via the paper, the cell subset or site label denotes: CD45RA-negative fraction. The CDR3: CASSLGPAGEQFF. The DNA sequence reads TGCGCCAGCAGCTTGGGACCCGCAGGTGAGCAGTTCTTC.